Below, 24 T cell receptor beta chains from the same sample are listed, as sequenced in a study of cytomegalovirus exposure and HLA in healthy donors. Both 60 Vbeta primers and 13 Jbeta primers went into the PCR. Produced via immunoSEQ multiplex PCR; TCRdb's table is partial and in-frame only. The data show roughly 100,000 clones, 75% to 80% seen once. Material for sequencing was PBMCs. These receptors were collected from a man between 60 and 75 years old in good health and CMV-seropositive.

The chain links TRBV11-2 to TRBJ1-2; TRBD1 aligns across 8 bases. CDR1 and CDR2 from the germline V gene are SGHAT and FQNNGV. Trimming cost V 6 bases and J 4 bases; bases outside gene matches: 4. This CDR3 is built from 13 residues. The CDR3 reads CASSFQGAYGYTF. The CDR3 nucleotides read TGTGCCAGCAGTTTCCAGGGGGCCTATGGCTACACCTTC.

The chain employs TRBV29-1 and TRBJ1-5; 9 bases map to TRBD1. V dropped 5 bases and J dropped 1; count of bases not matched to a gene: 3. The germline CDR1 and CDR2 sequences are SQVTM and ANQGSEA. The CDR3 is 14 residues long. CDR3 in amino acids: CSVSGQGSNQPQHF. The CDR3 bases are TGCAGCGTTTCCGGACAGGGGAGCAATCAGCCCCAGCATTTT.

The chain uses TRBV12-5 and TRBJ1-3; D unresolved. The germline CDR1 and CDR2 sequences are LGHNT and FRNRAP. Trimming removed 3 bases from V and 0 bases from J, with 12 bases in between. CDR3 length equals 16 residues. CDR3 sequence reads: CASGLTQASSGNTIYF. The CDR3 DNA is TGTGCTAGTGGTTTAACCCAGGCTTCCTCTGGAAACACCATATATTTT. The full variable domain, with the rest looked up from reference TRBV12-5 and TRBJ1-3, is DARVTQTPRHKVTEMGQEVTMRCQPILGHNTVFWYRQTMMQGLELLAYFRNRAPLDDSGMPKDRFSAEMPDATLATLKIQPSEPRDSAVYFCASGLTQASSGNTIYFGEGSWLTVV.

The J gene is TRBJ1-4, the V gene TRBV11-2; maybe TRBD1 (5 bases). Between the trimmed V and J ends, which lost 1 base and 4 bases, there was a span of 13 bases. The CDR3 length is 16 residues. In germline, CDR1 is SGHAT, CDR2 FQNNGV. The CDR3 protein is CASSLGAGGINEKLFF. The CDR3 DNA sequence: TGTGCCAGCAGCTTAGGTGCGGGGGGGATTAATGAAAAACTGTTTTTT.

This clone turned up a few times. J is TRBJ2-7 and V is TRBV29-1; D may be TRBD2 (6 bases). This CDR3 contains 15 residues. V was cut by 6 bases and J by 0 bases, with 18 bases left in between. Germline V gene lookup returns CDR1 SQVTM and CDR2 ANQGSEA. In DNA, the CDR3 is TGCAGCGTAGACAACCGGGACTCGAGCTCCTACGAGCAGTACTTC. This encodes CSVDNRDSSSYEQYF.

The genes are TRBV19 and TRBJ1-2; the D gene is possibly TRBD1 (6 bases). The CDR3 runs 16 residues. The germline V gene has CDR1 LNHDA and CDR2 SQIVND (reference sequence). V was pared by 1 base and J by 4 bases, with 16 bases between. The CDR3 protein is CASSIGGTGQSYGYTF. The CDR3 region has the DNA TGTGCCAGTAGTATAGGGGGAACTGGACAGTCCTATGGCTACACCTTC.

The chain employs TRBV19 and TRBJ2-7; maybe TRBD2 (5 bases). CDR1 and CDR2 from the germline V gene are LNHDA and SQIVND (reference sequence). Trimming took off 6 bases at V and 0 bases at J, with 12 bases between the two ends. CDR3 length equals 14 residues. The CDR3 region has the DNA TGTGCCAGTAGGAACACGGGAAGCTCCTACGAGCAGTACTTC. Residues: CASRNTGSSYEQYF.

This clone turned up a few times. J is TRBJ2-2 and V is TRBV5-1; 8 bases fit TRBD1. The germline V gene encodes CDR1 SGHRS and CDR2 YFSETQ. The CDR3 has 15 amino acids. Losses at the gene ends were 4 bases for V and 1 base for J; bases not matched to a gene: 3. CDR3 DNA: TGCGCCAGCAGCCGCGGACAGGGGAACACCGGGGAGCTGTTTTTT. This gives the protein CASSRGQGNTGELFF.

The genes are TRBV18 and TRBJ1-2, with a weak D call TRBD1 (6 bases). This CDR3 is 13 amino acids long. Trimming left V 3 bases short and J 1 base short, with 6 bases between. Germline V gives CDR1 KGHSH, CDR2 LQKENI. This CDR3 reads CASSPGHNYGYTF. DNA of the CDR3: TGTGCCAGCTCACCGGGACATAACTATGGCTACACCTTC.

The V gene is TRBV2, the J gene TRBJ2-2; the D is unclear. The CDR3 is 11 residues long. V lost 10 bases, J lost 7 bases, and 10 bases lay in between. Germline CDR1 SNHLY, CDR2 FYNNEI. The CDR3 coding sequence is TGTGCCACCAGACAATTCGGGGAGCTGTTTTTT. Its protein product is CATRQFGELFF. The full variable domain, completed using reference TRBV2 and TRBJ2-2, is EPEVTQTPSHQVTQMGQEVILRCVPISNHLYFYWYRQILGQKVEFLVSFYNNEISEKSEIFDDQFSVERPDGSNFTLKIRSTKLEDSAMYFCATRQFGELFFGEGSRLTVL.

For the CDR3, the DNA is TGTGCCAGCACCTTAGGGGGTAACGGACCCCTCCACTTT. Translated: CASTLGGNGPLHF. V and J are TRBV28 and TRBJ1-6; possibly TRBD1 for D (6 bases). This CDR3 comprises 13 residues. Trimming pared 7 bases from V and 12 bases from J, leaving 16 bases between. The germline gives CDR1 MDHEN, CDR2 SYDVKM.

The CDR3 DNA sequence: TGTGCCAGCAGCCAAGTATCCGCCGGGGAGCTGTTTTTT. Translation gives CASSQVSAGELFF. The chain is built from TRBV14 and TRBJ2-2; D is ambiguous. V dropped 1 base and J dropped 6 bases, with 6 bases sitting between them. The length of the CDR3 is 13 residues. Germline-derived CDR1 and CDR2 are SGHDN and FVKESK. The full variable domain, its missing parts supplied by reference TRBV14 and TRBJ2-2, is EAGVTQFPSHSVIEKGQTVTLRCDPISGHDNLYWYRRVMGKEIKFLLHFVKESKQDESGMPNNRFLAERTGGTYSTLKVQPAELEDSGVYFCASSQVSAGELFFGEGSRLTVL.

The chain carries TRBV27 and TRBJ1-5, with D perhaps TRBD1 (5 bases). The CDR3 is made up of 14 amino acids. Germline values: CDR1 MNHEY, CDR2 SMNVEV (reference sequence). The V end lost 4 bases, the J end lost 4 bases, and 11 bases lay between the germline ends. The CDR3 nucleotides read TGTGCCAGCAGTTCGCCAGGGAGGAATCAGCCCCAGCATTTT. Its translation: CASSSPGRNQPQHF.

V is TRBV12-5 and J is TRBJ2-3; D is possibly TRBD1 (6 bases). Trimming left V 3 bases short and J 4 bases short, with 14 bases between. The CDR3 consists of 15 residues. Germline V gene data show CDR1 as LGHNT and CDR2 as FRNRAP. In DNA form, the CDR3 reads TGTGCTAGTGGTTTAAGGCAGGGGACCGCAGATACGCAGTATTTT. It is translated as CASGLRQGTADTQYF.

The chain uses TRBV11-2 and TRBJ2-7; 8 bases match TRBD1. V was clipped by 4 bases and J by 4 bases; unmatched bases: 6. The V gene's germline CDR1 is SGHAT and CDR2 FQNNGV. This CDR3 contains 14 residues. The CDR3 here is CASSSWTGRYEQYF. As DNA, the CDR3 is TGTGCCAGCAGCTCCTGGACAGGGCGGTACGAGCAGTACTTC.

The chain uses TRBV27 and TRBJ2-7, with 8 bases that match TRBD1. Germline CDR1 MNHEY, CDR2 SMNVEV (reference sequence). With V trimmed by 5 bases and J by 2 bases, 8 bases remained unmatched. The CDR3 contains 15 residues. The CDR3 nucleotides are TGTGCCAGCAGTCCCCAGGACAGGGTCGCCTACGAGCAGTACTTC. Amino acid sequence: CASSPQDRVAYEQYF.

This rearrangement joins TRBV2 to TRBJ2-5; D unclear. This CDR3 has 11 amino acids. Germline lookup yields CDR1 SNHLY and CDR2 FYNNEI. V lost 6 bases, J lost 7 bases, and 9 bases lay in between. CDR3 sequence: CASSPGGTQYF. The CDR3 DNA sequence: TGTGCCAGCAGCCCCGGTGGGACCCAGTACTTC.

The genes are TRBV7-2 and TRBJ2-7; D remains ambiguous. The CDR3 totals 17 residues. V was trimmed by 0 bases and J by 0 bases, leaving 15 bases between them. From germline, CDR1 is SGHTA and CDR2 FQGNSA. CDR3 bases: TGTGCCAGCAGCTTAGCCCAAATCCGGTTTAGCTCCTACGAGCAGTACTTC. Translating it yields CASSLAQIRFSSYEQYF.

The V gene is TRBV18, the J gene TRBJ1-1; D perhaps matches TRBD1 (6 bases). V lost 4 bases and J 2 bases, leaving 8 bases between the germline ends. Germline V gene lookup returns CDR1 KGHSH and CDR2 LQKENI. The length of the CDR3 is 13 residues. The CDR3 DNA is TGTGCCAGCTCACAGGGGGAAAACACTGAAGCTTTCTTT. This translates into CASSQGENTEAFF.

This chain connects TRBV7-8 to TRBJ2-3, with D possibly being TRBD2 (6 bases). Germline CDR1 is SGHVS and CDR2 is FQNEAQ. The CDR3 contains 14 residues. V was trimmed by 3 bases and J by 4 bases, leaving 11 bases between them. In DNA, the CDR3 is TGTGCCAGCAGCTTCGCGGGGTGGTCAGATACGCAGTATTTT. Encoded protein: CASSFAGWSDTQYF.

V usage is TRBV7-7 and J usage is TRBJ2-1, with 10 positions matching TRBD2. V lost 5 bases to trimming and J lost 7 bases; unmatched junction nucleotides: 20. This CDR3 region has 19 residues. Germline CDR1 and CDR2: SSHAT and FNYEAQ (reference sequence). The CDR3 spells CASSPTGIRLAGETNEQFF. In DNA form, the CDR3 reads TGTGCCAGCAGCCCGACAGGGATCCGGCTAGCGGGGGAAACGAATGAGCAGTTCTTC.

The rearrangement uses TRBV15 and TRBJ1-1; 7 bases map to TRBD1. Germline-derived CDR1 and CDR2 are LNHNV and YYDKDF (reference sequence). Trimming cost V 0 bases and J 7 bases; bases outside gene matches: 2. This CDR3 is built from 13 residues. CDR3 in amino acids: CATSREHRGEAFF. The CDR3 region has the DNA TGTGCCACCAGCAGAGAACACAGGGGTGAAGCTTTCTTT.

The V gene is TRBV5-1, the J gene TRBJ2-3, with D perhaps TRBD2 (6 bases). This CDR3 has 10 residues. Germline CDR1 and CDR2: SGHRS and YFSETQ. V was shortened by 10 bases and J by 10 bases, with 13 bases between the two germline ends. In DNA, the CDR3 is TGCGCCGACGAACTAGCAGCGCAGTATTTT. This sequence encodes CADELAAQYF.

This clone was observed a few times. The rearrangement links TRBV18 to TRBJ1-1; 10 nucleotides align to TRBD1. Germline V gene sequence: CDR1 KGHSH, CDR2 LQKENI. The CDR3 runs to 13 residues. The ends lost 3 bases at V and 6 bases at J; junction bases unmatched: 1. DNA for the CDR3: TGTGCCAGCTCACCGGACAGGGGGGCTGAAGCTTTCTTT. Translated, it gives CASSPDRGAEAFF.